This T cell receptor beta chain stems from a study of beta chain features in type 1 diabetes. Study in general: No age, gender or cell yield differences were seen between patients and healthy donors. Whole-study findings and limits: Overrepresentation of cells with high TCR expression could result from cDNA sequencing. Among patients, naive, central memory and Treg TCRB repertoires appeared more similar than among healthy donors.

This clone appeared a few times. The target antigen is unknown. One heparinised blood draw averaging about 120 mL was given by each donor. Reverse transcription of all isolated RNA meant that expressed TCRB transcripts were sequenced. Clones were read by immunoSEQ multiplex PCR, and TCRdb kept only the in-frame ones, dropping some. The data show fewer than 550,000 clones, roughly 11% seen once. V was pared by 0 bases and J by 2 bases, with 11 bases between. In germline, CDR1 is PRHDT, CDR2 FYEKMQ (reference sequence). This CDR3 is built from 15 residues. The source is a young woman in good health. This chain uses TRBV13 with TRBJ2-7, with D unresolved. Material for sequencing was naive CD4+ T cells from blood. The CDR3 DNA is TGTGCCAGCAGCTTAGGCTTACTGAAACCCTACGAGCAGTACTTC. Translating gives CASSLGLLKPYEQYF.